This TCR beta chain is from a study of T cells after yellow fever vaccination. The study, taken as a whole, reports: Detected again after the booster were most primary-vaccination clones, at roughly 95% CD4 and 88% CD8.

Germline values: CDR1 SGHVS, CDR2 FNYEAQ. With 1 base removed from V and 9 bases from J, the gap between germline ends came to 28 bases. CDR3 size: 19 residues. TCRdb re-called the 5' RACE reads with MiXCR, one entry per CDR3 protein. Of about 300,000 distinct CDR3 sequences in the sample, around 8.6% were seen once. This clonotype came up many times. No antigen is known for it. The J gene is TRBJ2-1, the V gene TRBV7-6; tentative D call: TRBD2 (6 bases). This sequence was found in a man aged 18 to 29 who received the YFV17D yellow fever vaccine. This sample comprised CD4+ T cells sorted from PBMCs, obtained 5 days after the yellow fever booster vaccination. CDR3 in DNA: TGTGCCAGCAGCTTAGGTAGAACGGGGGTTAAACGCCGGGGCGGTGAGCAGTTCTTC. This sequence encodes CASSLGRTGVKRRGGEQFF.